Below, 17 T cell receptor beta chains from the same sample are listed, as sequenced in a study of shared clonotypes between healthy human individuals. Naivety among CD8 cells was defined by CD45RO negativity and positive CCR7 selection, thereby excluding terminally differentiated effector memory CD45RA+ cells. Generated by immunoSEQ multiplex PCR, the TCRdb table keeps only in-frame clones and is missing some. The repertoire consists of millions of clones, with less than 95% occurring once and the leading ten covering roughly 1%. Sequencing input: naive CD8+ T cells sorted from blood. The receptors come from a man between 18 and 35 years old in good health.

The chain employs TRBV25-1 and TRBJ2-3; D not resolved. Deletions cut 1 base from V and 2 bases from J, with 10 bases between. The CDR3 has 15 residues. The V gene's germline CDR1 is MGHDK and CDR2 SYGVNS. This chain's CDR3 is CASSEFGPYTDTQYF. CDR3 nucleotides: TGTGCCAGCAGTGAATTTGGGCCTTACACAGATACGCAGTATTTT. The variable domain in full, completed from reference TRBV25-1 and TRBJ2-3, reads EADIYQTPRYLVIGTGKKITLECSQTMGHDKMYWYQQDPGMELHLIHYSYGVNSTEKGDLSSESTVSRIRTEHFPLTLESARPSHTSQYLCASSEFGPYTDTQYFGPGTRLTVL.

The chain uses TRBV7-9 and TRBJ2-3; maybe TRBD2 (7 bases). Per germline, CDR1 SEHNR and CDR2 FQNEAQ (reference sequence). Trimming left V 5 bases short and J 3 bases short, with 18 bases between. The CDR3 consists of 16 residues. CDR3 residues: CASSPLGGAMTDTQYF. The CDR3 bases are TGTGCCAGCAGCCCACTGGGGGGGGCCATGACAGATACGCAGTATTTT.

The chain combines TRBV6-6 with TRBJ2-7; D is possibly TRBD1 (6 bases). V was shortened by 2 bases and J by 0 bases, with 11 bases between the two germline ends. Germline CDR1 is MNHNY and CDR2 is SVGAGI (reference sequence). The CDR3 consists of 15 residues. The CDR3 region has the DNA TGTGCCAGCAGTTACGGGCCACAGGGCTCCTACGAGCAGTACTTC. It is translated as CASSYGPQGSYEQYF.

V usage is TRBV4-3 and J usage is TRBJ2-7, with D maybe TRBD2 (6 bases). Trimming stripped 0 bases from V and 4 bases from J, with 13 bases between. The CDR3 covers 15 residues. Germline V gene data show CDR1 as LGHNA and CDR2 as YSLEER. The CDR3 region has the DNA TGCGCCAGCAGCCAAGAGGGGTCGGGGGTTTACGAGCAGTACTTC. The encoded protein is CASSQEGSGVYEQYF.

In the case of this clone: The same CDR3 can be traced to other DNA sequences in this sample. The rearrangement uses TRBV7-9 and TRBJ2-7; no clear D gene. CDR1 and CDR2 from the germline V gene are SEHNR and FQNEAQ (reference sequence). Trimming removed 5 bases at V and 1 base at J, with 9 bases between. This CDR3 is built from 13 residues. The CDR3 protein is CASSPTSSYEQYF. DNA for the CDR3: TGTGCCAGCAGCCCGACATCGTCCTACGAGCAGTACTTC.

This chain links TRBV5-1 with TRBJ2-3; 13 nucleotides agree with TRBD2. Germline values: CDR1 SGHRS, CDR2 YFSETQ. CDR3 length: 17 residues. Losses at the gene ends were 4 bases for V and 0 bases for J; bases not matched to a gene: 5. The CDR3 nucleotides read TGCGCCAGCAGCGCCGGACTAGCGGGGGCCAGCACAGATACGCAGTATTTT. It specifies CASSAGLAGASTDTQYF.

The chain carries TRBV10-2 and TRBJ2-1; 9 bases are shared with TRBD2. J gave up 5 bases and V 3 bases, and 11 bases lay outside the gene matches. The CDR3 totals 17 residues. The germline CDR1 and CDR2 sequences are WSHSY and SAAADI. The CDR3 DNA follows: TGCGCCAGCAGTGACTCCGGACTAAGCGGGGGGCACAATGAGCAGTTCTTC. It is translated as CASSDSGLSGGHNEQFF.

V and J are TRBV14 and TRBJ2-7; 12 positions match TRBD2. Germline V gene sequence: CDR1 SGHDN, CDR2 FVKESK. J was trimmed by 4 bases and V by 0 bases; bases with no gene match: 4. The CDR3 runs to 16 residues. CDR3 loop: CASSQDRLAGVYEQYF. The CDR3 nucleotides read TGTGCCAGCAGCCAAGATAGACTAGCGGGAGTTTACGAGCAGTACTTC.

The chain couples TRBV30 to TRBJ1-2, with 12 bases that match TRBD1. Germline assignment: CDR1 GTSNPN and CDR2 SVGIG (reference sequence). Trimming cost V 4 bases and J 6 bases; bases outside gene matches: 9. CDR3 length: 15 residues. The DNA for the CDR3 is TGTGCCTGGACTTTGGTTGGGACAGGGGGCAATGGCTACACCTTC. It specifies CAWTLVGTGGNGYTF.

This chain connects TRBV11-2 to TRBJ2-7; D may be TRBD1 (6 bases). Germline V gene sequence: CDR1 SGHAT, CDR2 FQNNGV. V lost 5 bases to trimming and J lost 4 bases, with 15 bases between them. CDR3 length: 14 residues. The CDR3 sequence is CASSVAGEGYEQYF. Here the CDR3 DNA reads TGTGCCAGCAGCGTAGCAGGGGAAGGTTACGAGCAGTACTTC.

The genes are TRBV9 and TRBJ2-7; D perhaps matches TRBD2 (6 bases). Between the trimmed V and J ends, which lost 0 bases and 6 bases, there was a span of 19 bases. This CDR3 comprises 16 residues. Looked up from germline, CDR1 is SGDLS and CDR2 is YYNGEE. CDR3 protein: CASSVGLAGRSGEQYF. The DNA of the CDR3 is TGTGCCAGCAGCGTAGGACTGGCGGGGAGGTCTGGCGAGCAGTACTTC.

Worth noting for this clone: The same CDR3 also results from other DNA sequences found in this sample. The chain uses TRBV5-1 and TRBJ2-7, with D hard to call. The germline V and J ends were trimmed by 0 bases and 0 bases, with 7 bases remaining between them. From germline, CDR1 is SGHRS and CDR2 YFSETQ. CDR3 size: 14 residues. CDR3 region: CASSLARSSYEQYF. CDR3 in DNA: TGCGCCAGCAGCTTGGCGAGGAGCTCCTACGAGCAGTACTTC.

The chain recombines TRBV9 with TRBJ2-2; tentative D call: TRBD2 (6 bases). Trimming took off 3 bases at V and 6 bases at J, with 12 bases between the two ends. This CDR3 has 14 amino acids. Germline CDR1 is SGDLS and CDR2 is YYNGEE. The CDR3 DNA is TGTGCCAGCAGCGCGACTAGTGCCCCCGGGGAGCTGTTTTTT. Protein sequence: CASSATSAPGELFF.

This sequence joins TRBV30 and TRBJ1-4; 10 bases agree with TRBD1. Trimming at V came to 2 bases and at J to 6 bases, leaving 3 bases not matched to a gene. This CDR3 is 14 amino acids long. Germline assignment: CDR1 GTSNPN and CDR2 SVGIG (reference sequence). In nucleotides, the CDR3 is TGTGCCTGGAGTCCCGGGACAGGGGATGAAAAACTGTTTTTT. Protein: CAWSPGTGDEKLFF.

The CDR3, as DNA: TGTGCCAGTATGACGGAGTACACCGGGGAGCTGTTTTTT. Translating it yields CASMTEYTGELFF. This sequence joins TRBV19 and TRBJ2-2; D gene unclear. The V and J ends lost 7 bases and 3 bases respectively, with 9 bases between them. The V gene's germline CDR1 is LNHDA and CDR2 SQIVND (reference sequence). There are 13 residues in the CDR3.

CDR3 bases: TGTGCCAGCAGCTTGGTGCGGGGGGGCCAAGAGACCCAGTACTTC. Translated, it gives CASSLVRGGQETQYF. The chain recombines TRBV5-4 with TRBJ2-5; 9 bases are a match to TRBD2. Trimming took 0 bases from V and 1 from J; bases not matched to a gene: 1. Germline assignment: CDR1 SGHNT and CDR2 YYREEE (reference sequence). This CDR3 region has 15 residues.

The CDR3 DNA reads TGTGCCAGCAGCTTCCCCCCAGGGTTGGATTCACCCCTCCACTTT. It is translated as CASSFPPGLDSPLHF. The genes are TRBV5-6 and TRBJ1-6, with D possibly TRBD1 on 5 matching bases. Trimming removed 2 bases at V and 8 bases at J, with 14 bases between. CDR3 length: 15 residues. The germline V gene has CDR1 SGHDT and CDR2 YYEEEE.